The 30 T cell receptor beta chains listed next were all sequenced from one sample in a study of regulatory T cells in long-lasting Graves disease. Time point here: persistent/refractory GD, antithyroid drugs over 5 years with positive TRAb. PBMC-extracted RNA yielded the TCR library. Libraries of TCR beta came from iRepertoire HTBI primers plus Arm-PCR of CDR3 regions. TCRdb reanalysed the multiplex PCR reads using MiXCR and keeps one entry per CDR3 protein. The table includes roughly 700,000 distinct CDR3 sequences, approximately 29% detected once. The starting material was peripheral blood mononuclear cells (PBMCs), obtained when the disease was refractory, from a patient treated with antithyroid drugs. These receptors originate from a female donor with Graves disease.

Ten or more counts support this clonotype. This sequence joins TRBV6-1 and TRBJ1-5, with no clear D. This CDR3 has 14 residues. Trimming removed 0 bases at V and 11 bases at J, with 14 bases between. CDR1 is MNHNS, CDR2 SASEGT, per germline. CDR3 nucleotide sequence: TGTGCCAGCAGTGAAGCGAGGTGGTTCGGAGCCCAGCATTTT. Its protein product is CASSEARWFGAQHF.

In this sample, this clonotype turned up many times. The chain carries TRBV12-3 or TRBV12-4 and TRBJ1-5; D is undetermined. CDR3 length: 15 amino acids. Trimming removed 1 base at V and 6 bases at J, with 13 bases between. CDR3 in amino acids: CASSLDPELTQPQHF. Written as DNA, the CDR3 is TGTGCCAGCAGTTTAGACCCCGAGTTAACTCAGCCCCAGCATTTT.

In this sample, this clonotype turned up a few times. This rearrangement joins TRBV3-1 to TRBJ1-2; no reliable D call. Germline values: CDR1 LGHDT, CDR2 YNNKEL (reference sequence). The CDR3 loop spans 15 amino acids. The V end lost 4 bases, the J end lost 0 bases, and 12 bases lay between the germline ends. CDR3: CASSRRTLANYGYTF. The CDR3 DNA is TGTGCCAGCAGCCGACGGACCTTAGCTAACTATGGCTACACCTTC.

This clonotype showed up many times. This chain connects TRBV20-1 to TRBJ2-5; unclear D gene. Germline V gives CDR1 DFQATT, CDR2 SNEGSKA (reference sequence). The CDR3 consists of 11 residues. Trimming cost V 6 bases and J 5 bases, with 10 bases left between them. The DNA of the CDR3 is TGCAGTGCGCCCTTGGGGGAGACCCAGTACTTC. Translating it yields CSAPLGETQYF.

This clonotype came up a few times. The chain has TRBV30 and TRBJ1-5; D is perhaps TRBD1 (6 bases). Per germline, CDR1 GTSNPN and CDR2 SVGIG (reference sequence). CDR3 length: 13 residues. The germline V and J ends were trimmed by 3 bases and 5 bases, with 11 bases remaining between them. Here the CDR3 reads CAWSGTFDQPQHF. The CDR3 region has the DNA TGTGCCTGGAGCGGGACATTTGATCAGCCCCAGCATTTT.

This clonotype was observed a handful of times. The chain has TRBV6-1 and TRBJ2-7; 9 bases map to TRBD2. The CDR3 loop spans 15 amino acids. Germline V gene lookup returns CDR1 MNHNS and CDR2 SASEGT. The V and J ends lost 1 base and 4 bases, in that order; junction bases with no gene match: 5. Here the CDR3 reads CASSEGGLAHYEQYF. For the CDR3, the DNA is TGTGCCAGCAGTGAAGGCGGACTAGCGCATTACGAGCAGTACTTC.

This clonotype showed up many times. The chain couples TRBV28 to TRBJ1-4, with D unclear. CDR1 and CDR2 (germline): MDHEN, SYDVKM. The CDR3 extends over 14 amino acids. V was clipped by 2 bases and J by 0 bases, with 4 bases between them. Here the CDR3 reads CASSLQATNEKLFF. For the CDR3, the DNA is TGTGCCAGCAGTTTACAGGCAACTAATGAAAAACTGTTTTTT. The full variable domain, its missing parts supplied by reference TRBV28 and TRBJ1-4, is DVKVTQSSRYLVKRTGEKVFLECVQDMDHENMFWYRQDPGLGLRLIYFSYDVKMKEKGDIPEGYSVSREKKERFSLILESASTNQTSMYLCASSLQATNEKLFFGSGTQLSVL.

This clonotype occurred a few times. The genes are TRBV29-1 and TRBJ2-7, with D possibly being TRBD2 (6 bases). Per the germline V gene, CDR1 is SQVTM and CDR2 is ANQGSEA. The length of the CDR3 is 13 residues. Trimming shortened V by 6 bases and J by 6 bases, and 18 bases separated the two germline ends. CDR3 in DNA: TGCAGCGTGCGCGCCGGGACTCCGCTCGAGCAGTACTTC. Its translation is CSVRAGTPLEQYF.

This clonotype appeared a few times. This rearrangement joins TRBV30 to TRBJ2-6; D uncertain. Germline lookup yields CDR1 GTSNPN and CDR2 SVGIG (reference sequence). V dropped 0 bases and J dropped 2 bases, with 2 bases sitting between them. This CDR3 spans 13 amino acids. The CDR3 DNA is TGTGCCTGGAGTGTAACTGGGGCCAACGTCCTGACTTTC. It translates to CAWSVTGANVLTF.

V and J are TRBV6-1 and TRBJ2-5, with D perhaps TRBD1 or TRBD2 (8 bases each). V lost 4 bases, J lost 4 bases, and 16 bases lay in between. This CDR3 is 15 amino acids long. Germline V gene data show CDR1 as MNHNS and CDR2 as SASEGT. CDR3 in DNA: TGTGCCAGCAGTGCGACAGGGGCGGGAGGAGAGACCCAGTACTTC. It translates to CASSATGAGGETQYF.

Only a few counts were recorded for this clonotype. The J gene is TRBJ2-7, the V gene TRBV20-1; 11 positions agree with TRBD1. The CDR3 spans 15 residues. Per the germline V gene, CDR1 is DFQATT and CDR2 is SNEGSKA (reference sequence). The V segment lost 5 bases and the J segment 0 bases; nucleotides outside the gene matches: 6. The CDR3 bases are TGCAGTGCTTCAGGACAGGGGGCGTACTCCTACGAGCAGTACTTC. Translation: CSASGQGAYSYEQYF.

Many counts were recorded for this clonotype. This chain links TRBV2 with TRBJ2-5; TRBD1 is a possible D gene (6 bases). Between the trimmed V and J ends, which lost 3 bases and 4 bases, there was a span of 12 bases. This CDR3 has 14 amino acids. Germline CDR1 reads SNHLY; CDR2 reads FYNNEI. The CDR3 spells CASSELRGRETQYF. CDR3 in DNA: TGTGCCAGCAGTGAGTTAAGGGGGAGAGAGACCCAGTACTTC.

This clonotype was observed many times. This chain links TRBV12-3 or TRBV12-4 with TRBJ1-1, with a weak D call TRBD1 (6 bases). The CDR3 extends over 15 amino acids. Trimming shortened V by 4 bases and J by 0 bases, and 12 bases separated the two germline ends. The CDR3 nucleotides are TGTGCCAGCAGTTCACCACAGGGTATGAACACTGAAGCTTTCTTT. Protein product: CASSSPQGMNTEAFF.

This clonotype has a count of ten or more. This chain's CDR3 is CASSDMNEKLFF. CDR3 coding DNA: TGTGCCAGCAGTGACATGAATGAAAAACTGTTTTTT. This chain joins TRBV2 and TRBJ1-4; unclear D gene. This CDR3 region has 12 residues. V was pared by 3 bases and J by 5 bases, with 4 bases between. Germline V CDR1 and CDR2: SNHLY, FYNNEI.

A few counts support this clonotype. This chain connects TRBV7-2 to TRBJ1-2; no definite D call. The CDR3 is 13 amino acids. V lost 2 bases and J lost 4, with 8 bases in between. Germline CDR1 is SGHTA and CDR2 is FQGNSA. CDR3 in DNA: TGTGCCAGCAGCTTACAAGTGATCTATGGCTACACCTTC. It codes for CASSLQVIYGYTF.

DNA of the CDR3: TGCGCCAGCAGCTTGGCCGGGACAGCATCTGAAAAACTGTTTTTT. Translating it yields CASSLAGTASEKLFF. The chain combines TRBV5-1 with TRBJ1-4, with TRBD1 identical over 7 bases. V trimming: 0 bases; J trimming: 7 bases; junction bases outside the gene matches: 6. CDR1 SGHRS and CDR2 YFSETQ come from the germline V gene. The CDR3 consists of 15 residues.

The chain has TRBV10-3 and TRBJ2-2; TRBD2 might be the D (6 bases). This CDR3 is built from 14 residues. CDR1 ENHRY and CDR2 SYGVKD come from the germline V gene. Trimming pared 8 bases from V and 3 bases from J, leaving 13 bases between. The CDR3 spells CAIGGTSHTGELFF. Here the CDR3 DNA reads TGTGCCATCGGAGGCACTAGCCACACCGGGGAGCTGTTTTTT.

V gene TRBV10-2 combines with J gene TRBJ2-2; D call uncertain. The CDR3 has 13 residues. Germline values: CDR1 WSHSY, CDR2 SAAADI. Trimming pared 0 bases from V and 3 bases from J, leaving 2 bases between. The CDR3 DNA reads TGCGCCAGCAGTGAGTCCTACACCGGGGAGCTGTTTTTT. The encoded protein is CASSESYTGELFF.

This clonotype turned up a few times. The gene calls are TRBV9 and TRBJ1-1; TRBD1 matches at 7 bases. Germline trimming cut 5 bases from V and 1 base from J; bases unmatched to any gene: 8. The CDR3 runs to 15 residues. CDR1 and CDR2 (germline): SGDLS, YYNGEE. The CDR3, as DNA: TGTGCCAGCAGTGAGCTTGGACAGGCGAACACTGAAGCTTTCTTT. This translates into CASSELGQANTEAFF.

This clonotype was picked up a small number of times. The CDR3 region is CASSPGAVSYEQYF. DNA of the CDR3: TGTGCCAGCTCACCCGGAGCGGTCTCCTACGAGCAGTACTTC. The chain recombines TRBV18 with TRBJ2-7, with a weak D call TRBD2 (5 bases). This CDR3 spans 14 amino acids. Trimming left V 3 bases short and J 0 bases short, with 9 bases between. The V gene's germline CDR1 is KGHSH and CDR2 LQKENI.

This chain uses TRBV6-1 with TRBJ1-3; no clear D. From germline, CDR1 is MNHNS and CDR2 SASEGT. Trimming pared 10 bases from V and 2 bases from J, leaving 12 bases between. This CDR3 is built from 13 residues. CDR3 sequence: CATEPGAGNTIYF. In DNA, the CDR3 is TGTGCCACTGAGCCTGGGGCTGGAAACACCATATATTTT.

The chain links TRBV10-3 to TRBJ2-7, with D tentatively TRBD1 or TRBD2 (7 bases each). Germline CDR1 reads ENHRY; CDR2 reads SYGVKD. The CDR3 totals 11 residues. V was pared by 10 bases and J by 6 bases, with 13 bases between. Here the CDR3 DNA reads TGTGCCAGCACAGGGGAGGGCGAGCAGTACTTC. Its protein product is CASTGEGEQYF.

CDR3 region: CSLTGGIEAFF. The DNA of the CDR3 is TGCAGCCTTACGGGGGGGATCGAAGCTTTCTTT. The chain carries TRBV29-1 and TRBJ1-1; perhaps TRBD1 as D (5 bases). CDR3 length equals 11 residues. V was cut by 8 bases and J by 8 bases, with 15 bases left in between. Germline CDR1 and CDR2: SQVTM and ANQGSEA.

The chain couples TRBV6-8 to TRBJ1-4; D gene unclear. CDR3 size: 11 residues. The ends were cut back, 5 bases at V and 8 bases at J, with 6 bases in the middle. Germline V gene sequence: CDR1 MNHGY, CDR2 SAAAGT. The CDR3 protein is CASSAREKLFF. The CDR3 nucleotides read TGTGCCAGCAGTGCCAGGGAAAAACTGTTTTTT.

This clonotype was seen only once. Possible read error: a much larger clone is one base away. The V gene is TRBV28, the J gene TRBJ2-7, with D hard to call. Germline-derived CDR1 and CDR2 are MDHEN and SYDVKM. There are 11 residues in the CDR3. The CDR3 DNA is TGTGCCAGCAGGGAAGCCAACGAGAAGTACTTC. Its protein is CASREANEKYF.

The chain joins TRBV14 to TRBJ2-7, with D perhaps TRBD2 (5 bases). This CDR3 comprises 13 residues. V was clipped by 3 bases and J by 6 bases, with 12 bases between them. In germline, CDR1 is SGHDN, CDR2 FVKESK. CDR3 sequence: CASSQEIAGEQYF. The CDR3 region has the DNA TGTGCCAGCAGCCAGGAGATCGCGGGCGAGCAGTACTTC.

Here the CDR3 reads CSARDRGGESYGYTF. CDR3 in DNA: TGCAGTGCTAGAGATCGAGGGGGGGAGTCGTATGGCTACACCTTC. The V and J genes are TRBV20-1 and TRBJ1-2; the D gene is possibly TRBD1 (6 bases). Germline CDR1 DFQATT, CDR2 SNEGSKA (reference sequence). The ends were cut back, 0 bases at V and 5 bases at J, with 16 bases in the middle. The CDR3 has 15 residues.

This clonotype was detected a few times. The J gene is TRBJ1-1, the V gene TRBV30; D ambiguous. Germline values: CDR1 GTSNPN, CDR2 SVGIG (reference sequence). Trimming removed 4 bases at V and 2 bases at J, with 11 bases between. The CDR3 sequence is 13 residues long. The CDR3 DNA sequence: TGTGCCTGGACGGATTCCTTCAACACTGAAGCTTTCTTT. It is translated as CAWTDSFNTEAFF. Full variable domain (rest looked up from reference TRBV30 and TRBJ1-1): SQTIHQWPATLVQPVGSPLSLECTVEGTSNPNLYWYRQAAGRGLQLLFYSVGIGQISSEVPQNLSASRPQDRQFILSSKKLLLSDSGFYLCAWTDSFNTEAFFGQGTRLTVV.

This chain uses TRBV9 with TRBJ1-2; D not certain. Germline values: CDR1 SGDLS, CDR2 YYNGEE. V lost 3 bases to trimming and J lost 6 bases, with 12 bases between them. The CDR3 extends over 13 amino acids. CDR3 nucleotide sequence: TGTGCCAGCAGCGGACTGACCCGGGATGGCTACACCTTC. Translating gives CASSGLTRDGYTF.

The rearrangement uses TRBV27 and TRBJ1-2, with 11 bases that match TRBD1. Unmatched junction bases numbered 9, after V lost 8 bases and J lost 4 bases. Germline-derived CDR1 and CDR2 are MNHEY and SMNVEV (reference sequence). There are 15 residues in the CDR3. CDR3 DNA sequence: TGTGCCAGCCGAAAACCGGGACAGGGGGGCTATGGCTACACCTTC. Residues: CASRKPGQGGYGYTF.